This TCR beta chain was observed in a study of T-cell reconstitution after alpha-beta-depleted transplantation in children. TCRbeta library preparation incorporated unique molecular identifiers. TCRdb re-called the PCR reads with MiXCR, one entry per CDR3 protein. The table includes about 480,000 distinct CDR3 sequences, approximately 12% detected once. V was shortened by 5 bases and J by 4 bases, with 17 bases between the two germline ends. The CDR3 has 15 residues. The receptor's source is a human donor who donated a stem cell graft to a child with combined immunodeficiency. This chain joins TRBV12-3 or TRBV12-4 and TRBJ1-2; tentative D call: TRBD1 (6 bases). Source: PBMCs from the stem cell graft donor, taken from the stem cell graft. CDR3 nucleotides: TGTGCCAGCAGTAGAGCGTGGGGGGCCGGCTATGGCTACACCTTC. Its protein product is CASSRAWGAGYGYTF.